Presented here are 28 T cell receptor beta chains from one specimen sequenced in a study of neurological immune-mediated disorders. One entry per CDR3 protein, called by TCRdb with MiXCR from the 5' RACE reads. This table holds some 57,000 distinct CDR3 sequences, around 4.7% found once. Sequenced: PBMCs. These receptors all stem from a woman in her forties or fifties with multiple sclerosis.

This clonotype came up many times. This chain connects TRBV10-3 to TRBJ2-7; D possibly matches TRBD1 or TRBD2 (5 bases each). The V end lost 3 bases, the J end lost 0 bases, and 12 bases lay between the germline ends. CDR3 length equals 15 residues. The germline V gene has CDR1 ENHRY and CDR2 SYGVKD. The CDR3 loop reads CAISEDGTASYEQYF. In DNA, the CDR3 is TGTGCCATCAGTGAAGACGGGACGGCCTCCTACGAGCAGTACTTC.

Concerning this clonotype itself: A read error is possible here, since a much larger clone lies one base away. This rearrangement joins TRBV10-3 to TRBJ1-1, with D unclear. V was shortened by 6 bases and J by 1 base, with 9 bases between the two germline ends. Germline lookup yields CDR1 ENHRY and CDR2 SYGVKD. There are 13 residues in the CDR3. For the CDR3, the DNA is TGTGCCATCAGACCGGAAGGGAACACTGAAGCTTTCTTT. Amino acids: CAIRPEGNTEAFF.

This clonotype came up many times. The chain recombines TRBV19 with TRBJ1-2; tentative D call: TRBD1 (6 bases). In germline, CDR1 is LNHDA, CDR2 SQIVND (reference sequence). The CDR3 consists of 16 residues. V lost 5 bases and J 4 bases, leaving 20 bases between the germline ends. DNA of the CDR3: TGTGCCAGTAGTTTGAAGCGGCAGGGGTCGGGCTATGGCTACACCTTC. It codes for CASSLKRQGSGYGYTF.

This clonotype has ten or more counts. CDR3 in amino acids: CASSTSRDSFYEQYV. The CDR3 region has the DNA TGTGCCAGCAGTACTTCCCGGGACAGTTTCTACGAGCAGTACGTC. The V call is TRBV6-8, the J call TRBJ2-7; the match to TRBD1 covers 7 bases. Looked up from germline, CDR1 is MNHGY and CDR2 is SAAAGT. The CDR3 consists of 15 residues. V shed 5 bases, J shed 3 bases, and the junction held 10 bases outside the gene matches.

A word on this clonotype: This may come from a read error, since a much larger clone is one base off. The chain links TRBV11-2 to TRBJ2-1; possible D gene TRBD2, 5 bases. V lost 5 bases and J lost 9, with 17 bases in between. The CDR3 loop spans 14 amino acids. Per germline, CDR1 SGHAT and CDR2 FQNNGV. Here the CDR3 reads CASSPPRGYGEQFF. As DNA, the CDR3 is TGTGCCAGCAGCCCGCCTAGAGGGTACGGTGAGCAGTTCTTC.

This sequence joins TRBV20-1 and TRBJ1-6, with D unresolved. V gave up 6 bases and J gave up 7 bases, with 13 bases separating them. Germline V gene sequence: CDR1 DFQATT, CDR2 SNEGSKA (reference sequence). The CDR3 extends over 13 amino acids. As DNA, the CDR3 is TGCAGTGCACGCCGGGATATAAATTCACCCCTCCACTTT. It yields the protein CSARRDINSPLHF.

This clonotype was recorded at least ten times. The chain links TRBV11-1 to TRBJ2-1; perhaps TRBD1 as D (6 bases). Looked up from germline, CDR1 is SGHAT and CDR2 is FQDESV (reference sequence). This CDR3 is built from 16 residues. The V end lost 8 bases, the J end lost 7 bases, and 24 bases lay between the germline ends. The CDR3 is CASSQYRRDQGNEQFF. For the CDR3, the DNA is TGTGCCAGCTCGCAGTACAGGAGAGATCAGGGGAATGAGCAGTTCTTC.

As to this clonotype: A much larger clone lies a single base off, so this may be a read error. The rearrangement joins TRBV3-2 to TRBJ1-2; TRBD1, the table's D call, was not compared with the DNA. TRBV3-2 corresponds to a pseudogene. This CDR3 is 13 amino acids long. DNA of the CDR3: TGTGCCAGCAGCCAATCGGCAGGGGTTGGCTACAACTTC. It specifies CASSQSAGVGYNF.

At least ten counts were recorded for this clonotype. The CDR3 DNA reads TGTGCCAGCAGCCCACAGACAACTAATGAAAAACTGTTTTTT. Translated, it gives CASSPQTTNEKLFF. The chain employs TRBV5-6 and TRBJ1-4; D ambiguous. V was pared by 4 bases and J by 0 bases, with 7 bases between. This CDR3 comprises 14 residues. CDR1 is SGHDT, CDR2 YYEEEE, per germline.

At least ten counts were recorded for this clonotype. The chain links TRBV7-2 to TRBJ2-3; weak D call: TRBD1 (6 bases). The CDR3 is 11 residues long. The germline V gene encodes CDR1 SGHTA and CDR2 FQGNSA. The V end was cut by 6 bases, the J end by 6 bases, with 7 bases between. The DNA of the CDR3 is TGTGCCAGCAGTACAGGGGATACGCAGTATTTT. Translating gives CASSTGDTQYF.

In its sample, this clonotype was seen many times. The J gene is TRBJ2-3, the V gene TRBV20-1; 8 positions match TRBD2. Trimming removed 6 bases from V and 6 bases from J; junction bases left unmatched: 8. This CDR3 spans 13 amino acids. Looked up from germline, CDR1 is DFQATT and CDR2 is SNEGSKA (reference sequence). The CDR3, as DNA: TGCAGTGCCTCCTCATTAGCGGGGGATACGCAGTATTTT. Translated, it gives CSASSLAGDTQYF.

This clonotype has a count of ten or more. The V gene is TRBV5-1, the J gene TRBJ1-2, with TRBD1 identical over 7 bases. The CDR3 extends over 14 amino acids. Germline V CDR1 and CDR2: SGHRS, YFSETQ. V was clipped by 0 bases and J by 4 bases; unmatched bases: 3. The CDR3 DNA is TGCGCCAGCAGCTTGGAGGCAGGGGGCTATGGCTACACCTTC. Its translation: CASSLEAGGYGYTF. The full variable domain, with the rest looked up from reference TRBV5-1 and TRBJ1-2, is KAGVTQTPRYLIKTRGQQVTLSCSPISGHRSVSWYQQTPGQGLQFLFEYFSETQRNKGNFPGRFSGRQFSNSRSEMNVSTLELGDSALYLCASSLEAGGYGYTFGSGTRLTVV.

This clonotype has ten or more counts. V usage is TRBV4-2 and J usage is TRBJ1-2; possible D gene TRBD1, 6 bases. The V gene lost 4 bases and the J gene lost 5 bases, with 17 bases spanning the gap. Per the germline V gene, CDR1 is LGHNA and CDR2 is YNFKEQ. The CDR3 spans 15 residues. The CDR3 region is CASSPTGTSGYGYTF. CDR3 coding DNA: TGTGCCAGCAGCCCCACAGGGACTAGTGGGTATGGCTACACCTTC.

As DNA, the CDR3 is TGTGCCAGCAGCTACTCGGGACTAGCGGGGACAGATACGCAGTATTTT. Translating it yields CASSYSGLAGTDTQYF. V gene TRBV7-8 combines with J gene TRBJ2-3; 13 nucleotides agree with TRBD2. Germline V gene lookup returns CDR1 SGHVS and CDR2 FQNEAQ. This CDR3 is 16 amino acids long. Unmatched junction bases numbered 4, after V lost 4 bases and J lost 3 bases.

Many counts were recorded for this clonotype. The chain employs TRBV5-1 and TRBJ2-4; possible D gene TRBD2, 5 bases. The CDR3 is made up of 15 amino acids. V was cut by 4 bases and J by 6 bases, with 17 bases left in between. Germline-derived CDR1 and CDR2 are SGHRS and YFSETQ. The chain's CDR3 is CASSPFLGGRNIQYF. CDR3 nucleotides: TGCGCCAGCAGCCCCTTCTTAGGAGGCCGAAACATTCAGTACTTC.

CDR3 nucleotide sequence: TGTGCCAGCAGCGTATTCCTCAGGGACGAGCAGTACTTC. Its protein is CASSVFLRDEQYF. The rearrangement links TRBV9 to TRBJ2-7; possibly TRBD1 for D (5 bases). The germline V and J ends were trimmed by 1 base and 5 bases, with 10 bases remaining between them. The CDR3 contains 13 residues. The germline CDR1 and CDR2 sequences are SGDLS and YYNGEE.

The V gene is TRBV7-8, the J gene TRBJ2-7; no clear D. The CDR3 is 14 residues long. Germline V gives CDR1 SGHVS, CDR2 FQNEAQ. V dropped 7 bases and J dropped 3 bases, with 16 bases sitting between them. The CDR3 nucleotides are TGTGCCAGCAATCCGCTGGGGATGAGCTACGAGCAGTACTTC. This translates into CASNPLGMSYEQYF.

This clonotype was counted ten times or more. This rearrangement joins TRBV7-2 to TRBJ2-5; D not certain. CDR1 SGHTA and CDR2 FQGNSA come from the germline V gene. This CDR3 spans 14 amino acids. The ends were cut back, 1 base at V and 4 bases at J, with 10 bases in the middle. CDR3 nucleotides: TGTGCCAGCAGCTTAGGGGGTCTCTCAGAGACCCAGTACTTC. Its translation: CASSLGGLSETQYF.

Many counts were recorded for this clonotype. This rearrangement joins TRBV9 to TRBJ2-1, with a weak D call TRBD1 (6 bases). The CDR3 sequence is 14 residues long. V was pared by 4 bases and J by 9 bases, with 17 bases between. Germline CDR1 and CDR2: SGDLS and YYNGEE. CDR3 sequence (DNA): TGTGCCAGCAGCACCCACAGGGAAAGGAGTGAGCAGTTCTTC. Amino acids: CASSTHRERSEQFF.

This clonotype was seen at least ten times. The CDR3 bases are TGTGCCAGCACCCCGCGCGCTATAAGGGAAGATACGCAGTATTTT. This sequence encodes CASTPRAIREDTQYF. V and J are TRBV9 and TRBJ2-3; D gene ambiguous. The CDR3 has 15 amino acids. Trimming removed 6 bases from V and 5 bases from J, with 19 bases in between. Germline V gene data show CDR1 as SGDLS and CDR2 as YYNGEE.

This clonotype was seen many times. The chain links TRBV20-1 to TRBJ1-4, with a tentative D call TRBD1 (5 bases). V gave up 3 bases and J gave up 5 bases, with 13 bases separating them. The CDR3 runs to 14 residues. Germline values: CDR1 DFQATT, CDR2 SNEGSKA (reference sequence). In DNA form, the CDR3 reads TGCAGTGCTAGTTTTTGGGAGGGGAATGAAAAACTGTTTTTT. It is translated as CSASFWEGNEKLFF.

The sample holds many counts of this clonotype. This chain links TRBV25-1 with TRBJ1-2, with 7 bases identical to TRBD1. Germline assignment: CDR1 MGHDK and CDR2 SYGVNS. This CDR3 comprises 16 residues. V shed 2 bases, J shed 6 bases, and the junction held 12 bases outside the gene matches. The CDR3 DNA follows: TGTGCCAGCAGTGAAGCAACTAGAGGGACAGTAAATGGCTACACCTTC. It yields the protein CASSEATRGTVNGYTF.

A few counts support this clonotype. The junction departs from the called germline gene at one end, perhaps through a read error. V usage is TRBV6-5 and J usage is TRBJ1-6; D gene unclear. Germline lookup yields CDR1 MNHEY and CDR2 SVGAGI. This CDR3 spans 14 amino acids. In DNA form, the CDR3 reads TGTGCCAGCAGTTCCACCGGAGGATTAACACCCCTCAACTTT. It encodes CASSSTGGLTPLNF.

This clonotype was seen repeatedly, ten times or more. The chain combines TRBV7-3 with TRBJ2-3; 9 nucleotides align to TRBD1. Germline CDR1 and CDR2: SGHTA and FQGTGA. The CDR3 sequence is 15 residues long. Trimming at V came to 5 bases and at J to 2 bases, leaving 5 bases not matched to a gene. This CDR3 reads CASSPRDRDTDTQYF. CDR3 in DNA: TGTGCCAGCAGCCCACGGGACAGGGACACAGATACGCAGTATTTT.

In its sample, this clonotype was seen many times. The chain is built from TRBV5-6 and TRBJ2-1; D possibly corresponds to TRBD2 (7 bases). CDR1 is SGHDT, CDR2 YYEEEE, per germline. The CDR3 consists of 12 residues. Trimming took off 3 bases at V and 10 bases at J, with 11 bases between the two ends. The CDR3: CASSWGRGEQFF. As DNA, the CDR3 is TGTGCCAGCAGCTGGGGGCGGGGGGAGCAGTTCTTC.

This clonotype has more than one count but fewer than ten. The V call is TRBV4-2, the J call TRBJ2-7; D may match TRBD1 or TRBD2 (5 bases each). The CDR3 has 17 residues. V lost 4 bases and J lost 0, with 19 bases in between. CDR1 and CDR2 from the germline V gene are LGHNA and YNFKEQ. DNA of the CDR3: TGTGCCAGCAGCCGAGGGGCTACGGAGGACTTCTCCTACGAGCAGTACTTC. It translates to CASSRGATEDFSYEQYF.

In the case of this clonotype: This may come from a read error, since a much larger clone is one base off. The V call is TRBV6-2 or TRBV6-3, the J call TRBJ2-1; D could derive from TRBD1 or TRBD2 (5 bases each). Germline V gives CDR1 MNHEY, CDR2 SVGEGT. The CDR3 covers 14 residues. CDR3 DNA: TGTGCCAGCAGGCCGGGACGCGGTTTTTATGATCAGTTCTTC. It specifies CASRPGRGFYDQFF.

This clonotype was seen ten or more times. The rearrangement uses TRBV7-9 and TRBJ1-2; D not resolved. V lost 2 bases and J lost 8, with 15 bases in between. This CDR3 spans 14 amino acids. CDR1 is SEHNR, CDR2 FQNEAQ, per germline (reference sequence). The CDR3 is CASSLYSGVGGYTF. The DNA for the CDR3 is TGTGCCAGCAGCTTATATAGCGGGGTAGGAGGCTACACCTTC.